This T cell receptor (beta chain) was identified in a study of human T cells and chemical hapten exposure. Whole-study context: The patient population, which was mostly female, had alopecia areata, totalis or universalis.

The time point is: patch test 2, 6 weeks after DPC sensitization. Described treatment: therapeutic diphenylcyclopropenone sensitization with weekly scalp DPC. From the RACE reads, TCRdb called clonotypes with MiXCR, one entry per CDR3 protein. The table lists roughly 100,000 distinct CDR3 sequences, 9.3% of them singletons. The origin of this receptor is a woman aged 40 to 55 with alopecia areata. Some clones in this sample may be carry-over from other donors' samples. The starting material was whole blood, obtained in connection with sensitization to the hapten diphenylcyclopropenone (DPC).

CDR3 bases: TGTGCCAGCAGCTTAGTAGGGCAGGGGTACGACGAGCAGTTCTTC. Translating it yields CASSLVGQGYDEQFF. The chain recombines TRBV11-3 with TRBJ2-1; possible D gene TRBD1, 6 bases. The germline V gene encodes CDR1 SGHNT and CDR2 YENEEA. Trimming stripped 1 base from V and 10 bases from J, with 17 bases between. The CDR3 runs to 15 residues.